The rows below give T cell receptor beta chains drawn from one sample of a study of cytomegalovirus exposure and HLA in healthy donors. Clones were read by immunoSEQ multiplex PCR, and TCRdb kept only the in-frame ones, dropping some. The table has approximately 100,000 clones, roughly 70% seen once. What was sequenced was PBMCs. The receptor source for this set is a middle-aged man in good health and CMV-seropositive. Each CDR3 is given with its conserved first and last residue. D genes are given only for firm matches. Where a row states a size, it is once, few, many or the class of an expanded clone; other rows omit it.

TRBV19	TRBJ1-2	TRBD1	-	CASKRDRGYGYTF	TGTGCCAGTAAGAGGGACAGGGGCTATGGCTACACCTTC
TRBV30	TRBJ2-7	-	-	CAWMMDSTYEQYF	TGTGCCTGGATGATGGACAGTACCTACGAGCAGTACTTC
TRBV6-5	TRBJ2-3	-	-	CASSYSYRDTQYF	TGTGCCAGCAGTTACTCGTACAGGGATACGCAGTATTTT
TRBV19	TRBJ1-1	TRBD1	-	CASSTNRGTEAFF	TGTGCCAGTAGTACTAACAGGGGGACTGAAGCTTTCTTT
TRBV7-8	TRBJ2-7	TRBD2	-	CASSLGTSVTYEQYF	TGTGCCAGCAGCTTAGGGACTAGCGTTACCTACGAGCAGTACTTC
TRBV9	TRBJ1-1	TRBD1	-	CASSVVQGGYTEAFF	TGTGCCAGCAGCGTAGTTCAGGGGGGATACACTGAAGCTTTCTTT
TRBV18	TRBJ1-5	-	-	CASSPQGGSNQPQHF	TGTGCCAGCTCACCTCAAGGAGGGAGCAATCAGCCCCAGCATTTT
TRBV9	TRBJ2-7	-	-	CASSVTGYDYEQYF	TGTGCCAGCAGCGTAACAGGGTACGACTACGAGCAGTACTTC
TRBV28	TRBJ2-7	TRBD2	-	CASTPPGLGIEQYF	TGTGCCAGCACCCCGCCGGGACTAGGCATCGAGCAGTACTTC
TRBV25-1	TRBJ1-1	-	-	CASSDGQGRTEAFF	TGTGCCAGCAGTGATGGGCAGGGCCGCACTGAAGCTTTCTTT
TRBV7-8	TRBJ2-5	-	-	CASSFLSGEETQYF	TGTGCCAGCAGCTTCCTATCGGGAGAAGAGACCCAGTACTTC
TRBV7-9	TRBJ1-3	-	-	CASSLIRNTIYF	TGTGCCAGCAGCTTAATTAGAAACACCATATATTTT
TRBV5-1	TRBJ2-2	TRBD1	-	CASSASGTANTGELFF	TGCGCCAGCAGCGCCTCCGGGACAGCTAACACCGGGGAGCTGTTTTTT
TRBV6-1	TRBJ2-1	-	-	CASSEDPAANEQFF	TGTGCCAGCAGTGAAGACCCAGCGGCCAATGAGCAGTTCTTC
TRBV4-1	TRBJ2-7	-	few	CASSQGLPAYEQYF	TGCGCCAGCAGCCAGGGCCTCCCCGCCTACGAGCAGTACTTC
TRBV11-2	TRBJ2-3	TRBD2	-	CASSFPAGSGVRTDTQYF	TGTGCCAGCAGCTTCCCCGCTGGTAGCGGGGTCCGCACAGATACGCAGTATTTT
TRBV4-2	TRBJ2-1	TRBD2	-	CASSQEFPPKREGQGEQFF	TGTGCCAGCAGCCAAGAATTCCCCCCGAAGCGGGAGGGCCAGGGTGAGCAGTTCTTC
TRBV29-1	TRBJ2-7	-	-	CSVEETSSYEQYF	TGCAGCGTTGAAGAAACTAGCTCCTACGAGCAGTACTTC
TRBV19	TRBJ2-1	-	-	CASSVQNLQFF	TGTGCCAGTAGTGTACAAAATTTGCAGTTCTTC
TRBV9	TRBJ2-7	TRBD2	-	CASSPWGLADSYEQYF	TGTGCCAGCAGCCCTTGGGGACTAGCGGATTCCTACGAGCAGTACTTC
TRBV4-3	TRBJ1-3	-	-	CASSQGVGSGNTIYF	TGCGCCAGCAGCCAAGGAGTCGGCTCTGGAAACACCATATATTTT
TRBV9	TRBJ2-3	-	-	CASSGEDTQYF	TGTGCCAGCAGCGGGGAGGATACGCAGTATTTT
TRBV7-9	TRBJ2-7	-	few	CASSLPSSYEQYF	TGTGCCAGCAGCTTGCCCAGCTCCTACGAGCAGTACTTC
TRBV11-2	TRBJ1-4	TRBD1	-	CASSPPGQDNEKLFF	TGTGCCAGCAGCCCTCCGGGACAGGACAATGAAAAACTGTTTTTT
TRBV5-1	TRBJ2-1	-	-	CASSLAPGFTYNEQFF	TGCGCCAGCAGCTTGGCCCCAGGGTTCACCTACAATGAGCAGTTCTTC
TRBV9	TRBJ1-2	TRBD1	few	CASSVGAGGSGNYGYTF	TGTGCCAGCAGCGTAGGGGCAGGGGGGTCGGGTAACTATGGCTACACCTTC
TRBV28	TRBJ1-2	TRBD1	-	CASSLIAWDRLDYGYTF	TGTGCCAGCAGTCTAATCGCCTGGGACAGGCTTGACTATGGCTACACCTTC
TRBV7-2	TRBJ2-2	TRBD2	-	CASSFRTSPGELFF	TGTGCCAGCAGCTTCCGGACTAGCCCCGGGGAGCTGTTTTTT
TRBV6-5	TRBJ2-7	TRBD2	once	CASRTAGREQYF	TGTGCCAGCCGCACGGCCGGGAGGGAGCAGTACTTC
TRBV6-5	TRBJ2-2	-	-	CASSAGGTGELFF	TGTGCCAGCAGTGCGGGCGGGACCGGGGAGCTGTTTTTT
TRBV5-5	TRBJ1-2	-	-	CASSLDSNYGYTF	TGTGCCAGCAGCTTGGACAGTAACTATGGCTACACCTTC
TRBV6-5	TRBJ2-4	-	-	CASTSQGENIQYF	TGTGCCAGCACATCGCAGGGCGAAAACATTCAGTACTTC
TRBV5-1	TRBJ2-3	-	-	CASSFTFPGTDTQYF	TGCGCCAGCAGCTTCACCTTCCCAGGCACAGATACGCAGTATTTT
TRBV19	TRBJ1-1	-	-	CASFEGGGLTEAFF	TGTGCCAGTTTCGAGGGCGGGGGGCTCACTGAAGCTTTCTTT
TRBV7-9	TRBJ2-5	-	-	CASRRENFQETQYF	TGTGCCAGCAGAAGAGAGAACTTTCAAGAGACCCAGTACTTC
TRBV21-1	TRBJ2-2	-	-	CASTVSAHRPANTGELFF	TGTGCCAGCACCGTGTCCGCGCACAGGCCAGCGAACACCGGGGAGCTGTTTTTT
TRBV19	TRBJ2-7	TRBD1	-	CASSLGTGVGYEQYF	TGTGCCAGTAGTCTCGGGACAGGGGTTGGCTACGAGCAGTACTTC
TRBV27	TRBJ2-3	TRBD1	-	CASSAPGTGRDTQYF	TGTGCCAGCAGTGCCCCCGGGACAGGGAGGGATACGCAGTATTTT
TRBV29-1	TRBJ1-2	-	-	CSVAAGSGYTF	TGCAGCGTTGCGGCAGGGTCTGGCTACACCTTC
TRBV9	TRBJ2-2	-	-	CASSLLPSTGELFF	TGTGCCAGCAGTCTCCTGCCGAGCACCGGGGAGCTGTTTTTT
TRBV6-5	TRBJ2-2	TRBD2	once	CASSYPSGSYTGELFF	TGTGCCAGCAGTTACCCTAGCGGGAGTTACACCGGGGAGCTGTTTTTT
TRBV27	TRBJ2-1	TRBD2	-	CASRTSGSMDEQFF	TGTGCCAGCAGGACTAGCGGGAGTATGGATGAGCAGTTCTTC
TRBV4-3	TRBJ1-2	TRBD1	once	CASNPGTGNYGYTF	TGCGCCAGCAACCCCGGGACAGGGAACTATGGCTACACCTTC
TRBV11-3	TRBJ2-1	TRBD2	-	CASSSGLGASGRSNEQFF	TGTGCCAGCAGCTCGGGACTAGGGGCTAGCGGGAGGTCCAATGAGCAGTTCTTC
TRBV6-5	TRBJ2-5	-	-	CASSYSRTVQETQYF	TGTGCCAGCAGTTACTCCCGGACAGTGCAAGAGACCCAGTACTTC
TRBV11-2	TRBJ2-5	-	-	CASSLDPGRGRETQYF	TGTGCCAGCAGCTTAGATCCGGGCAGGGGGAGGGAGACCCAGTACTTC
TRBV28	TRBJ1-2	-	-	CASNGGGYGYTF	TGTGCCAGCAATGGGGGCGGGTATGGCTACACCTTC
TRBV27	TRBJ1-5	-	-	CASLSTGLPNQPQHF	TGTGCCAGCCTATCTACAGGCCTCCCCAATCAGCCCCAGCATTTT
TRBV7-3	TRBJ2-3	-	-	CASSFGVGGADTQYF	TGTGCCAGCAGCTTCGGGGTTGGCGGTGCAGATACGCAGTATTTT
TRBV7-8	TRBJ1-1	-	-	CASSLETGGPLNTEAFF	TGTGCCAGCAGCTTAGAGACAGGCGGCCCTCTGAACACTGAAGCTTTCTTT